The 14 T cell receptor beta chains in this list originate from one sample, sequenced in a study of T cells expressing NK-cell markers. From its re-call of the 5' RACE reads, TCRdb lists each CDR3 protein once, without DNA. This table holds 200,000 to 300,000 distinct CDR3 sequences. Material for sequencing was blood T cells: a sorted CD56 or NKG2C T cell subset, CD4+ or CD8+ T cells, or bulk PBMC T cells (not recorded which). The receptors shown here come from a man aged 18 to 35 in good health.

The V and J genes are TRBV24-1 and TRBJ2-1; as DNA is missing, the TRBD1 call by TCRdb cannot be tested. Germline loops: CDR1 KGHDR, CDR2 SFDVKD. This CDR3 has 15 amino acids. Here the CDR3 reads CATSESTGFHNEQFF.

This chain connects TRBV14 to TRBJ2-1; with no DNA, the TCRdb D assignment of TRBD1 cannot be verified. The CDR3 totals 16 residues. CDR1 is SGHDN and CDR2 is FVKESK in the germline V gene. The CDR3 region is CASSRLGGSSYNEQFF.

The chain links TRBV12-3 or TRBV12-4 to TRBJ2-7; TCRdb lists TRBD2, though no DNA is available to test this call. This CDR3 comprises 15 residues. The CDR3 loop reads CASSLNTGTSAEQYF.

The V call is TRBV4-3, the J call TRBJ1-5; no DNA is available, so the TRBD1 call from TCRdb remains unchecked. This CDR3 is 17 amino acids long. Germline V gives CDR1 LGHNA, CDR2 YSLEER. The CDR3: CASSETGGSYSNQPQHF.

The chain couples TRBV2 to TRBJ2-3; there is no DNA to check the TCRdb D call of TRBD2. The germline V gene encodes CDR1 SNHLY and CDR2 FYNNEI. The CDR3 is made up of 11 amino acids. The CDR3 is CASRSLLFEYF. The complete variable domain, with remaining parts taken from reference TRBV2 and TRBJ2-3, reads EPEVTQTPSHQVTQMGQEVILRCVPISNHLYFYWYRQILGQKVEFLVSFYNNEISEKSEIFDDQFSVERPDGSNFTLKIRSTKLEDSAMYFCASRSLLFEYFGPGTRLTVL.

The chain carries TRBV5-5 and TRBJ1-5; the D call of TRBD1 rests on TCRdb alone, since no DNA is present to check it. The CDR3 sequence is 16 residues long. CDR1 and CDR2 (germline): SGHKS, YYEKEE (reference sequence). CDR3 sequence reads: CASSLAAGVRYQPQHF.

The chain employs TRBV12-3 or TRBV12-4 and TRBJ1-5. This CDR3 comprises 14 residues. The CDR3 loop reads CASGKRGSNQPQHF.

The CDR3 sequence is CASRGLETQYF. V usage is TRBV10-3 and J usage is TRBJ2-5. The length of the CDR3 is 11 residues. From germline, CDR1 is ENHRY and CDR2 SYGVKD.

J is TRBJ1-2 and V is TRBV29-1; with no DNA, the TCRdb D assignment of TRBD1 cannot be verified. Germline lookup yields CDR1 SQVTM and CDR2 ANQGSEA. This CDR3 contains 12 residues. CDR3 in amino acids: CSVLGQIYGYTF.

This sequence joins TRBV6-1 and TRBJ1-4; TCRdb selects TRBD1, and the lack of DNA leaves this call unchecked. The CDR3 totals 13 residues. Germline values: CDR1 MNHNS, CDR2 SASEGT. The CDR3 loop is CASRLTGSEKLFF.

CDR3 sequence reads: CASSRTGDVATEAFF. The gene calls are TRBV5-1 and TRBJ1-1; the TCRdb call, TRBD1, lacks DNA for checking. This CDR3 contains 15 residues. Per germline, CDR1 SGHRS and CDR2 YFSETQ.

The chain joins TRBV7-2 to TRBJ2-7. The CDR3 has 12 residues. Germline loops: CDR1 SGHTA, CDR2 FQGNSA. CDR3 residues: CASSHYPEEQYF.

This chain connects TRBV4-3 to TRBJ2-7; TCRdb's assignment of TRBD1 cannot be checked, as there is no DNA. CDR1 LGHNA and CDR2 YSLEER come from the germline V gene. The CDR3 is 13 amino acids. CDR3 protein: CASSHAQGYEQYF.

The CDR3 region is CASKSFVGSSYEQYF. This chain links TRBV6-2 or TRBV6-3 with TRBJ2-7. Germline-derived CDR1 and CDR2 are MNHEY and SVGEGT. The CDR3 runs to 15 residues.